The 7 T cell receptor beta chains below all came from one sample that was sequenced in a study of T-cell reconstitution after alpha-beta-depleted transplantation in children. For TCRbeta, the library was prepared with unique molecular identifiers. TCRdb re-called the PCR reads through MiXCR, storing one row per CDR3 protein. In the table there are a few hundred thousand distinct CDR3 sequences, around 10% of which are singletons. The sequenced sample was peripheral blood, obtained 180 days after TCRalphabeta/CD19-depleted stem cell transplant. The receptor source for this set is a male patient between 2 and 15 years old who had a stem cell transplant for chronic granulomatous disease, so the T cells may come from the graft donor.

This clonotype has at least ten counts. The CDR3 loop reads CSANSYNEQFF. The CDR3 coding sequence is TGCAGCGCTAACTCCTACAATGAGCAGTTCTTC. The V call is TRBV29-1, the J call TRBJ2-1, with D uncertain. Germline lookup yields CDR1 SQVTM and CDR2 ANQGSEA. The ends were cut back, 7 bases at V and 0 bases at J, with 4 bases in the middle. The CDR3 runs to 11 residues.

On this clonotype itself: It may be a read error: a sequence one base away is much more abundant. V usage is TRBV21-1 and J usage is TRBJ2-7; TRBD2, the D gene given by the table, was not confirmed from the DNA. TRBV21-1 is an annotated pseudogene. The CDR3 length is 15 residues. The CDR3 DNA reads as TGTGCCATCAGCAATCTAGCGGGGGGGTCCTACGAGCAGTACTTC. Protein: CAISNLAGGSYEQYF.

This clonotype was recorded at least ten times. The chain joins TRBV20-1 to TRBJ1-2, with D possibly being TRBD1 (5 bases). Per the germline V gene, CDR1 is DFQATT and CDR2 is SNEGSKA (reference sequence). The CDR3 has 10 residues. V was pared by 6 bases and J by 8 bases, with 10 bases between. This CDR3 reads CSAGARGYTF. The CDR3 DNA reads TGCAGTGCAGGGGCTAGGGGCTACACCTTC.

The table lists this clonotype with many counts. The chain carries TRBV29-1 and TRBJ1-4, with D hard to call. Per the germline V gene, CDR1 is SQVTM and CDR2 is ANQGSEA. The CDR3 has 12 amino acids. Trimming shortened V by 5 bases and J by 4 bases, and 8 bases separated the two germline ends. CDR3 in DNA: TGCAGCGTTAGGACCGGTAATGAAAAACTGTTTTTT. It codes for CSVRTGNEKLFF.

This clonotype was found many times. The chain has TRBV7-9 and TRBJ1-1, with 10 bases matching TRBD1. The CDR3 runs 17 residues. V shed 4 bases and J 1 base; nucleotides not matched to a gene: 9. Germline assignment: CDR1 SEHNR and CDR2 FQNEAQ (reference sequence). DNA of the CDR3: TGTGCCAGCAGCTCCCTTTGGGGACAGGGGACGAACACTGAAGCTTTCTTT. It encodes CASSSLWGQGTNTEAFF.

This clonotype was seen more than once but under ten times. This chain uses TRBV6-2 or TRBV6-3 with TRBJ2-7; 7 bases map to TRBD2. J was trimmed by 0 bases and V by 2 bases; bases with no gene match: 7. There are 16 residues in the CDR3. The germline CDR1 and CDR2 sequences are MNHEY and SVGEGT. The CDR3 loop is CASSYPQREVSYEQYF. CDR3 bases: TGTGCCAGCAGTTACCCCCAGCGGGAAGTCTCCTACGAGCAGTACTTC.

This clonotype was recorded many times. This rearrangement joins TRBV6-2 or TRBV6-3 to TRBJ2-7; TRBD2 matches 9 bases. CDR3 length equals 16 residues. The V segment lost 6 bases and the J segment 2 bases; nucleotides outside the gene matches: 11. Germline V gene sequence: CDR1 MNHEY, CDR2 SVGEGT. CDR3: CASRDPGLAGTYEQYF. The CDR3 nucleotides read TGTGCCAGCAGAGACCCGGGGCTAGCGGGGACCTACGAGCAGTACTTC.